One and the same sample provided the 23 T cell receptor beta chains below, sequenced in a study of beta chain features in type 1 diabetes. The authors reverse transcribed all of the isolated RNA, so sequencing captured expressed TCRB transcripts. Some clones are missing from TCRdb's copy, which holds only in-frame ones; the method was immunoSEQ multiplex PCR. The sample lists under 900,000 clones; about 17% were seen once. Sequencing was performed on naive CD4+ T cells from blood. The receptors derive from a woman younger than 35 in good health.

The chain couples TRBV5-6 to TRBJ2-5, with D perhaps given as TRBD1 or TRBD2 (5 bases each). The CDR3 loop spans 13 amino acids. The V end lost 4 bases, the J end lost 9 bases, and 16 bases lay between the germline ends. The germline CDR1 and CDR2 sequences are SGHDT and YYEEEE. CDR3: CASSRDRLGAQYF. DNA for the CDR3: TGTGCCAGCAGCCGGGACCGTCTGGGGGCCCAGTACTTC.

This clone was detected a few times. The chain recombines TRBV5-5 with TRBJ2-1; D is unresolved. Germline CDR1 reads SGHKS; CDR2 reads YYEKEE (reference sequence). Trimming stripped 2 bases from V and 4 bases from J, with 16 bases between. The CDR3 covers 16 residues. The CDR3 loop is CASSFMWYLGYNEQFF. CDR3 nucleotides: TGTGCCAGCAGCTTTATGTGGTATCTGGGTTACAATGAGCAGTTCTTC.

The V call is TRBV9, the J call TRBJ2-2; 11 bases line up with TRBD1. The germline V gene encodes CDR1 SGDLS and CDR2 YYNGEE. This CDR3 contains 17 residues. The junction had 14 bases not matched to a gene; V was cut back by 7 bases and J by 6 bases. The CDR3: CASRAGQGVGRSGELFF. Written as DNA, the CDR3 is TGTGCCAGCCGTGCGGGACAGGGGGTCGGGAGATCCGGGGAGCTGTTTTTT.

This clone was counted only a few times. The gene calls are TRBV5-6 and TRBJ2-3, with TRBD2 as a possible D gene (5 bases). The CDR3 has 12 residues. The germline V and J ends were trimmed by 4 bases and 4 bases, with 7 bases remaining between them. CDR1 and CDR2 from the germline V gene are SGHDT and YYEEEE. The CDR3, as DNA: TGTGCCAGCAGCACTAGTGCAGATACGCAGTATTTT. Protein product: CASSTSADTQYF.

This clone was observed a few times. The V gene is TRBV15, the J gene TRBJ2-2; no definite D call. The CDR3 totals 14 residues. Trimming shortened V by 0 bases and J by 5 bases, and 7 bases separated the two germline ends. From germline, CDR1 is LNHNV and CDR2 YYDKDF (reference sequence). For the CDR3, the DNA is TGTGCCACCAGCAGAGATCGAGAGACCGGGGAGCTGTTTTTT. Protein: CATSRDRETGELFF.

The V and J genes are TRBV9 and TRBJ2-3; 13 bases align to TRBD2. The CDR3 length is 17 residues. Germline V gives CDR1 SGDLS, CDR2 YYNGEE. V lost 4 bases, J lost 4 bases, and 9 bases stayed unmatched. The CDR3 reads CASSPRTSGSSADTQYF. CDR3 DNA: TGTGCCAGCAGCCCCCGGACTAGCGGGAGTTCTGCAGATACGCAGTATTTT. Filled out from reference TRBV9 and TRBJ2-3, the complete variable domain reads DSGVTQTPKHLITATGQRVTLRCSPRSGDLSVYWYQQSLDQGLQFLIQYYNGEERAKGNILERFSAQQFPDLHSELNLSSLELGDSALYFCASSPRTSGSSADTQYFGPGTRLTVL.

This clone was counted only a few times. The rearrangement uses TRBV18 and TRBJ1-2; possibly TRBD1 for D (5 bases). Germline CDR1 and CDR2: KGHSH and LQKENI. Trimming removed 3 bases from V and 5 bases from J, with 16 bases in between. The CDR3 loop spans 15 amino acids. The CDR3 sequence is CASSPAEGRGYGYTF. The CDR3, as DNA: TGTGCCAGCTCACCCGCCGAGGGGCGCGGATATGGCTACACCTTC.

This clone was counted once. The chain has TRBV6-1 and TRBJ2-5, with D perhaps matching TRBD1 (5 bases). Germline V gene lookup returns CDR1 MNHNS and CDR2 SASEGT. Trimming left V 0 bases short and J 1 base short, with 9 bases between. CDR3 length: 15 residues. CDR3 amino acids: CASSEAWGLQETQYF. The CDR3, as DNA: TGTGCCAGCAGTGAAGCGTGGGGCCTCCAAGAGACCCAGTACTTC.

V usage is TRBV6-1 and J usage is TRBJ2-5; TRBD1 matches at 8 bases. Germline CDR1 MNHNS, CDR2 SASEGT. V lost 7 bases, J lost 7 bases, and 11 bases stayed unmatched. The CDR3 sequence is 14 residues long. CDR3 sequence (DNA): TGTGCCAGCACTACAGGGGGTGCAGTATGGACCCAGTACTTC. Translated, it gives CASTTGGAVWTQYF.

As for this clone: Other DNA sequences in this sample translate to the same CDR3. The rearrangement joins TRBV2 to TRBJ2-5; TRBD1 might be the D (6 bases). The V gene lost 6 bases and the J gene lost 2 bases, with 10 bases spanning the gap. From germline, CDR1 is SNHLY and CDR2 FYNNEI. The CDR3 is made up of 13 amino acids. The CDR3 nucleotides read TGTGCCAGCAGCAGGGACAATCAAGAGACCCAGTACTTC. Encoded protein: CASSRDNQETQYF. The full variable domain, rest sourced from reference TRBV2 and TRBJ2-5, is EPEVTQTPSHQVTQMGQEVILRCVPISNHLYFYWYRQILGQKVEFLVSFYNNEISEKSEIFDDQFSVERPDGSNFTLKIRSTKLEDSAMYFCASSRDNQETQYFGPGTRLLVL.

This clone was picked up a small number of times. The CDR3 bases are TGTGCTAGTGGTTCCGGTGATACGCAGTATTTT. This sequence encodes CASGSGDTQYF. This sequence joins TRBV12-5 and TRBJ2-3; D unclear. The CDR3 is 11 residues long. CDR1 and CDR2 from the germline V gene are LGHNT and FRNRAP. The V end was cut by 4 bases, the J end by 6 bases, with 5 bases between.

The chain employs TRBV5-6 and TRBJ2-5, with TRBD1 identical over 10 bases. Germline V gives CDR1 SGHDT, CDR2 YYEEEE. V lost 3 bases to trimming and J lost 5 bases; unmatched junction nucleotides: 7. The CDR3 has 15 amino acids. This chain's CDR3 is CASSYRQGAVETQYF. DNA of the CDR3: TGTGCCAGCAGCTACCGACAGGGGGCAGTGGAGACCCAGTACTTC.

The chain employs TRBV19 and TRBJ2-7; 11 bases are shared with TRBD2. After removal of 6 bases from V and 2 bases from J, the junction contained 9 bases not matched to a gene. The CDR3 covers 16 residues. The germline V gene has CDR1 LNHDA and CDR2 SQIVND (reference sequence). For the CDR3, the DNA is TGTGCCAGTAGCTTGAGACTAGCGGGATACGCCTACGAGCAGTACTTC. It translates to CASSLRLAGYAYEQYF.

There are a few counts of this clone. The gene calls are TRBV4-2 and TRBJ1-2; 9 nucleotides agree with TRBD1. V was clipped by 1 base and J by 4 bases; unmatched bases: 4. Germline CDR1 LGHNA, CDR2 YNFKEQ. The CDR3 spans 15 residues. DNA of the CDR3: TGTGCCAGCAGCCAAGGGACAGGGGCTGTCTATGGCTACACCTTC. Its protein is CASSQGTGAVYGYTF.

The chain links TRBV5-1 to TRBJ2-7; D perhaps matches TRBD2 (5 bases). With 2 bases removed from V and 3 bases from J, the gap between germline ends came to 12 bases. Germline V gives CDR1 SGHRS, CDR2 YFSETQ. The CDR3 is 14 residues long. CDR3 in DNA: TGCGCCAGCAGCTTCTTTCTGAGCGGCTACGAGCAGTACTTC. Its protein product is CASSFFLSGYEQYF.

This clone was counted a few times. The DNA of the CDR3 is TGTGCCAGCAGGACTAGCGGGAGGGCCGTCGATGAGCAGTTCTTC. Translation: CASRTSGRAVDEQFF. This chain joins TRBV6-5 and TRBJ2-1; 14 nucleotides line up with TRBD2. CDR1 MNHEY and CDR2 SVGAGI come from the germline V gene. With V trimmed by 6 bases and J by 8 bases, 6 bases remained unmatched. This CDR3 comprises 15 residues.

This clone was seen a few times. The rearrangement uses TRBV9 and TRBJ2-1; 10 positions match TRBD2. CDR1 and CDR2 (germline): SGDLS, YYNGEE. After removal of 1 base from V and 5 bases from J, the junction contained 3 bases not matched to a gene. CDR3 length equals 15 residues. CDR3 DNA sequence: TGTGCCAGCAGCGTAAGGACTAGCGGAAACAATGAGCAGTTCTTC. Amino acids: CASSVRTSGNNEQFF.

The chain is built from TRBV2 and TRBJ2-2, with TRBD1 matching 7 bases. The CDR3 runs 14 residues. The germline CDR1 and CDR2 sequences are SNHLY and FYNNEI. Trimming at V came to 7 bases and at J to 6 bases, leaving 8 bases not matched to a gene. This CDR3 is CASTNDRAAGELFF. CDR3 DNA: TGTGCCAGCACCAATGACAGGGCGGCCGGGGAGCTGTTTTTT.

V usage is TRBV7-9 and J usage is TRBJ2-1; D is unresolved. Per germline, CDR1 SEHNR and CDR2 FQNEAQ (reference sequence). The CDR3 has 12 residues. V lost 6 bases to trimming and J lost 7 bases, with 10 bases between them. As DNA, the CDR3 is TGTGCCAGCAGTCAGCCTCCAAATGAGCAGTTCTTC. Translated, it gives CASSQPPNEQFF.

This CDR3 reads CASSAKTGVETQYF. The DNA for the CDR3 is TGTGCCAGCAGCGCAAAGACAGGGGTGGAGACCCAGTACTTC. The gene calls are TRBV5-4 and TRBJ2-5; 8 nucleotides line up with TRBD1. Looked up from germline, CDR1 is SGHNT and CDR2 is YYREEE (reference sequence). The CDR3 sequence is 14 residues long. V was clipped by 4 bases and J by 5 bases; unmatched bases: 7. Full variable domain (remainder filled in from reference TRBV5-4 and TRBJ2-5): ETGVTQSPTHLIKTRGQQVTLRCSSQSGHNTVSWYQQALGQGPQFIFQYYREEENGRGNFPPRFSGLQFPNYSSELNVNALELDDSALYLCASSAKTGVETQYFGPGTRLLVL.

In its sample, this clone was seen a few times. The rearrangement joins TRBV19 to TRBJ1-5, with TRBD1 matching over 9 bases. The ends lost 0 bases at V and 6 bases at J; junction bases unmatched: 27. This CDR3 comprises 23 residues. From germline, CDR1 is LNHDA and CDR2 SQIVND (reference sequence). In DNA form, the CDR3 reads TGTGCCAGTAGTATAGATATTGGCCGCATCGGGACAGGGACCCGAAGAAGGGGTCAGCCCCAGCATTTT. Translating gives CASSIDIGRIGTGTRRRGQPQHF.

The genes are TRBV7-8 and TRBJ2-5; 10 bases align to TRBD2. V lost 5 bases, J lost 4 bases, and 22 bases stayed unmatched. Per germline, CDR1 SGHVS and CDR2 FQNEAQ. The CDR3 contains 20 residues. The CDR3 spells CASSDSTEGLSGRARETQYF. The DNA of the CDR3 is TGTGCCAGCAGCGATTCTACTGAGGGACTAAGCGGGAGGGCCAGAGAGACCCAGTACTTC.

A few counts support this clone. V gene TRBV27 combines with J gene TRBJ2-1; 7 nucleotides align to TRBD1. Unmatched junction bases numbered 13, after V lost 5 bases and J lost 6 bases. CDR3 length equals 16 residues. Germline lookup yields CDR1 MNHEY and CDR2 SMNVEV (reference sequence). This CDR3 reads CASSITPSHRGNEQFF. CDR3 coding DNA: TGTGCCAGCAGTATTACCCCCTCGCACAGGGGCAATGAGCAGTTCTTC.